A single sample gave rise to the 27 T cell receptor beta chains below, sequenced in a study of OX40 agonist ivuxolimab in advanced cancers. The data were produced by immunoSEQ multiplex PCR, yet TCRdb's version contains in-frame clones alone and is incomplete. The data show roughly 65,000 clones, with roughly 87% seen just once and 0.38% held by the top ten. Sequencing was performed on CD4+ or CD8+ T cells sorted from blood, taken in a trial of the OX40 agonist ivuxolimab. These receptors were taken from an adult with an advanced solid tumor such as melanoma, head and neck, liver or kidney cancer.

In this sample, this clone turned up once. The V and J genes are TRBV6-6 and TRBJ2-5; 12 nucleotides align to TRBD1. Losses at the gene ends were 2 bases for V and 5 bases for J; bases not matched to a gene: 3. Germline V gives CDR1 MNHNY, CDR2 SVGAGI (reference sequence). The CDR3 spans 15 residues. CDR3 loop: CASSYGDRGLETQYF. CDR3 nucleotide sequence: TGTGCCAGCAGTTACGGGGACAGGGGGCTTGAGACCCAGTACTTC.

The chain has TRBV7-9 and TRBJ1-1, with 7 bases aligning to TRBD1. The germline V gene has CDR1 SEHNR and CDR2 FQNEAQ (reference sequence). The J segment lost 1 base and the V segment lost 5 bases, leaving 7 bases of the junction unmatched. CDR3 length equals 15 residues. This chain's CDR3 is CASSRKGQKNTEAFF. The CDR3, as DNA: TGTGCCAGCAGCAGAAAGGGACAGAAGAACACTGAAGCTTTCTTT.

The chain combines TRBV6-1 with TRBJ1-4, with 9 bases matching TRBD1. Germline loops: CDR1 MNHNS, CDR2 SASEGT. With V trimmed by 5 bases and J by 5 bases, 3 bases remained unmatched. The CDR3 is 14 amino acids. The CDR3 protein is CASSNRGQNEKLFF. CDR3 in DNA: TGTGCCAGCAGTAACAGGGGGCAGAATGAAAAACTGTTTTTT.

This clone appeared a few times. This chain connects TRBV11-3 to TRBJ2-7, with a tentative D call TRBD2 (6 bases). Trimming removed 5 bases from V and 3 bases from J, with 11 bases in between. Germline loops: CDR1 SGHNT, CDR2 YENEEA. The CDR3 has 13 residues. The CDR3 nucleotides read TGTGCCAGCAGCCAGGGACTGAACTACGAGCAGTACTTC. This encodes CASSQGLNYEQYF.

A single count supports this clone. This may be a read error: a much more frequent sequence differs by one nucleotide. The chain couples TRBV5-1 to TRBJ1-4; D gene ambiguous. The CDR3 runs 14 residues. Germline CDR1 is SGHRS and CDR2 is YFSETQ. As DNA, the CDR3 is TGCGCCAACAGCTTGGTGGGATCTAATGAAAAACTGTTTTTT. Amino acids: CANSLVGSNEKLFF.

The chain links TRBV6-1 to TRBJ2-3; a weak D match, TRBD1 (5 bases). Germline V gives CDR1 MNHNS, CDR2 SASEGT. Trimming removed 2 bases at V and 4 bases at J, with 10 bases between. CDR3 length equals 14 residues. CDR3 DNA: TGTGCCAGCAGTGAACAGGGTCGGGCAGATACGCAGTATTTT. It translates to CASSEQGRADTQYF.

Comments on this clone: The same CDR3 is also encoded by other DNA sequences in this sample. V usage is TRBV19 and J usage is TRBJ1-2; D not certain. Germline CDR1 reads LNHDA; CDR2 reads SQIVND (reference sequence). The V gene lost 3 bases and the J gene lost 4 bases, with 6 bases spanning the gap. The CDR3 length is 12 residues. The CDR3 DNA reads as TGTGCCAGTAGTATCTCAGTCTATGGCTACACCTTC. This encodes CASSISVYGYTF.

The chain has TRBV19 and TRBJ1-1, with 8 bases aligning to TRBD1. The junction had 16 bases not matched to a gene; V was cut back by 6 bases and J by 7 bases. The CDR3 is 16 residues long. Germline-derived CDR1 and CDR2 are LNHDA and SQIVND (reference sequence). The CDR3 here is CASRRGARDRGSEAFF. The DNA for the CDR3 is TGTGCCAGTAGAAGAGGGGCAAGAGACAGGGGTAGTGAAGCTTTCTTT.

The chain uses TRBV7-3 and TRBJ2-1, with 8 bases fitting TRBD2. The CDR3 runs to 17 residues. After removal of 1 base from V and 8 bases from J, the junction contained 13 bases not matched to a gene. The V gene's germline CDR1 is SGHTA and CDR2 FQGTGA. For the CDR3, the DNA is TGTGCCAGCAGCTTAATCCCTTGGACTAGCCGGCTTGATGAGCAGTTCTTC. Protein: CASSLIPWTSRLDEQFF.

The chain is built from TRBV19 and TRBJ1-3; D may be TRBD1 (5 bases). The CDR3 loop spans 14 amino acids. Trimming removed 3 bases from V and 0 bases from J, with 6 bases in between. The germline V gene encodes CDR1 LNHDA and CDR2 SQIVND (reference sequence). This CDR3 reads CASSIGASGNTIYF. DNA for the CDR3: TGTGCCAGTAGTATCGGGGCCTCTGGAAACACCATATATTTT.

This clone was counted once. The chain links TRBV30 to TRBJ2-1; tentatively, D is TRBD1 or TRBD2 (6 bases each). The CDR3 totals 14 residues. The V gene lost 2 bases and the J gene lost 3 bases, with 11 bases spanning the gap. Germline CDR1 GTSNPN, CDR2 SVGIG (reference sequence). The CDR3 DNA sequence: TGTGCCTGGAGTTTGGGGGGCCTCTACAATGAGCAGTTCTTC. It translates to CAWSLGGLYNEQFF.

The table lists this clone with a count of one. The chain employs TRBV4-2 and TRBJ2-1; 15 bases map to TRBD2. Germline CDR1 LGHNA, CDR2 YNFKEQ. V was clipped by 4 bases and J by 7 bases; unmatched bases: 5. The CDR3 is 16 residues long. The CDR3 sequence is CASSPGLAGGPNEQFF. As DNA, the CDR3 is TGTGCCAGCAGCCCTGGACTAGCGGGGGGGCCAAATGAGCAGTTCTTC.

This clone was found once. The CDR3 DNA sequence: TGCGCCAGCAGTGAGTCGAGGGGTGCGGCCCTCTCCTACAATGAGCAGTTCTTC. This sequence encodes CASSESRGAALSYNEQFF. The J gene is TRBJ2-1, the V gene TRBV10-2, with D possibly being TRBD1 or TRBD2 (5 bases each). Looked up from germline, CDR1 is WSHSY and CDR2 is SAAADI. V lost 0 bases and J lost 0, with 15 bases in between. The CDR3 is 18 residues long.

The chain couples TRBV12-5 to TRBJ2-5, with 8 bases fitting TRBD1. The CDR3 has 17 residues. The germline V gene encodes CDR1 LGHNT and CDR2 FRNRAP. The trim removed 1 base at V and 4 bases at J, leaving 11 bases unmatched. The CDR3 is CASGLAGQGLGRETQYF. The CDR3 nucleotides are TGTGCTAGTGGTTTGGCTGGACAGGGTCTAGGGCGAGAGACCCAGTACTTC.

This clone was seen just once. One end of the junction varies from germline; a read error may be responsible. V and J are TRBV6-5 and TRBJ2-7; D could derive from TRBD1 or TRBD2 (7 bases each). The V gene's germline CDR1 is MNHEY and CDR2 SVGAGI. The CDR3 is 15 amino acids. Here the CDR3 DNA reads TGTGCCAGCAGTAACTCAGGGGGGGGACCCTACGAGCAGTACTTC. Protein: CASSNSGGGPYEQYF.

The chain joins TRBV18 to TRBJ1-2; possible D gene TRBD1, 6 bases. There are 15 residues in the CDR3. The V gene lost 1 base and the J gene lost 7 bases, with 16 bases spanning the gap. Looked up from germline, CDR1 is KGHSH and CDR2 is LQKENI. CDR3 nucleotide sequence: TGTGCCAGCTCACCACAGTCAGGGGATTCATTTGGCTACACCTTC. Its protein product is CASSPQSGDSFGYTF.

Details on this clone: The same CDR3 is also encoded by other DNA sequences in this sample. The chain is built from TRBV7-9 and TRBJ2-7, with unresolved D. Germline CDR1 is SEHNR and CDR2 is FQNEAQ (reference sequence). Deletions cut 5 bases from V and 3 bases from J, with 5 bases between. The CDR3 length is 11 residues. The CDR3 region is CASSTYYEQYF. CDR3 nucleotides: TGTGCCAGCAGCACATACTACGAGCAGTACTTC.

The chain uses TRBV2 and TRBJ2-1; weak D call: TRBD1 (6 bases). This CDR3 is built from 16 residues. Per the germline V gene, CDR1 is SNHLY and CDR2 is FYNNEI. Trimming shortened V by 3 bases and J by 6 bases, and 18 bases separated the two germline ends. CDR3 protein: CASSEQGQERGNEQFF. The CDR3 DNA sequence: TGTGCCAGCAGTGAGCAGGGGCAGGAGAGGGGCAATGAGCAGTTCTTC.

The chain is built from TRBV19 and TRBJ1-6, with TRBD1 matching 11 bases. V dropped 6 bases and J dropped 3; count of bases not matched to a gene: 4. This CDR3 spans 16 amino acids. Germline V gene lookup returns CDR1 LNHDA and CDR2 SQIVND (reference sequence). DNA for the CDR3: TGTGCCAGTAGGTCCGGGACAGGGGGCTATAATTCACCCCTCCACTTT. This encodes CASRSGTGGYNSPLHF. Together with reference TRBV19 and TRBJ1-6, the CDR3 gives the full variable domain: DGGITQSPKYLFRKEGQNVTLSCEQNLNHDAMYWYRQDPGQGLRLIYYSQIVNDFQKGDIAEGYSVSREKKESFPLTVTSAQKNPTAFYLCASRSGTGGYNSPLHFGNGTRLTVT.

This chain links TRBV10-3 with TRBJ1-1, with 7 positions matching TRBD1. V shed 6 bases, J shed 1 base, and the junction held 2 bases outside the gene matches. This CDR3 has 13 amino acids. Germline values: CDR1 ENHRY, CDR2 SYGVKD. CDR3 region: CAISAGGNTEAFF. CDR3 sequence (DNA): TGTGCCATCAGCGCAGGGGGGAACACTGAAGCTTTCTTT.

The rearrangement links TRBV10-3 to TRBJ1-2; tentatively, D is TRBD1 (6 bases). Trimming cost V 10 bases and J 4 bases, with 16 bases left between them. This CDR3 has 13 residues. Germline V gene sequence: CDR1 ENHRY, CDR2 SYGVKD. CDR3 in DNA: TGTGCCACAAATCAGGGGCAAGGCTATGGCTACACCTTC. It yields the protein CATNQGQGYGYTF.

The table lists this clone with a count of one. The gene calls are TRBV30 and TRBJ1-6; maybe TRBD1 (6 bases). V was clipped by 2 bases and J by 11 bases, with 16 bases between them. The CDR3 has 14 residues. Germline loops: CDR1 GTSNPN, CDR2 SVGIG (reference sequence). CDR3 DNA: TGTGCCTGGAGTCCGGGACATCAGGGTCCACCCCTCCACTTT. Its protein product is CAWSPGHQGPPLHF.

The V gene is TRBV5-4, the J gene TRBJ1-2, with D maybe TRBD1 (5 bases). CDR1 SGHNT and CDR2 YYREEE come from the germline V gene (reference sequence). The V gene lost 4 bases and the J gene lost 4 bases, with 20 bases spanning the gap. CDR3 length: 16 amino acids. CDR3 loop: CASSPDGRGGGYGYTF. CDR3 coding DNA: TGTGCCAGCAGCCCGGACGGTCGGGGTGGGGGCTATGGCTACACCTTC.

The chain joins TRBV19 to TRBJ1-2; 11 nucleotides line up with TRBD1. The CDR3 is 15 residues long. Unmatched junction bases numbered 9, after V lost 6 bases and J lost 6 bases. Germline V gene sequence: CDR1 LNHDA, CDR2 SQIVND (reference sequence). In DNA, the CDR3 is TGTGCCAGTAGGAGCGGGACAGGGGGTAGTCATGGCTACACCTTC. Protein product: CASRSGTGGSHGYTF.

The chain is built from TRBV19 and TRBJ1-5; D is possibly TRBD1 (5 bases). The CDR3 contains 19 residues. The germline CDR1 and CDR2 sequences are LNHDA and SQIVND (reference sequence). V lost 4 bases and J lost 1, with 23 bases in between. In nucleotides, the CDR3 is TGTGCCAGTAGTACGAGAGGCGTATCGTTCGGGGGGAGCAATCAGCCCCAGCATTTT. It is translated as CASSTRGVSFGGSNQPQHF.

The CDR3 region has the DNA TGTGCCAGCGGGCGCAACACTGAAGCTTTCTTT. Translation: CASGRNTEAFF. The chain uses TRBV6-5 and TRBJ1-1, with D hard to call. V lost 8 bases and J 2 bases, leaving 6 bases between the germline ends. From germline, CDR1 is MNHEY and CDR2 SVGAGI. The CDR3 contains 11 residues.

This rearrangement joins TRBV6-6 to TRBJ1-3; TRBD1 matches 8 bases. The germline gives CDR1 MNHNY, CDR2 SVGAGI (reference sequence). Germline trimming cut 2 bases from V and 0 bases from J; bases unmatched to any gene: 3. The CDR3 is 16 amino acids. The DNA for the CDR3 is TGTGCCAGCAGTTACGGGACAGGCCGCTCTGGAAACACCATATATTTT. The encoded protein is CASSYGTGRSGNTIYF.